One and the same sample provided the 12 T cell receptor beta chains below, sequenced in a study of PD-1 blockade in classical Hodgkin lymphoma. The patients all showed relapse after autologous stem cell transplantation, while their brentuximab vedotin exposure varied. Method: immunoSEQ multiplex PCR; TCRdb's copy keeps in-frame clones and lacks some. Here the sample spans about 94,000 clones, approximately 92% being singletons. Material: peripheral blood mononuclear cells (PBMCs), obtained before the second cycle of nivolumab. The source is a human donor with classical Hodgkin lymphoma.

The chain links TRBV4-2 to TRBJ1-6; 10 bases are a match to TRBD1. Germline CDR1 reads LGHNA; CDR2 reads YNFKEQ. The ends lost 0 bases at V and 9 bases at J; junction bases unmatched: 2. The CDR3 runs 15 residues. The CDR3 loop reads CASSQDWTGGSPLHF. The CDR3 DNA reads as TGTGCCAGCAGCCAAGACTGGACAGGGGGTTCACCCCTCCACTTT.

This sequence joins TRBV2 and TRBJ2-3; TRBD2 agrees at 11 bases. The ends lost 8 bases at V and 4 bases at J; junction bases unmatched: 2. The CDR3 is 13 residues long. The germline gives CDR1 SNHLY, CDR2 FYNNEI. Written as DNA, the CDR3 is TGTGCCAGCCTACTAGCGGGGGCAGATACGCAGTATTTT. Residues: CASLLAGADTQYF.

V is TRBV30 and J is TRBJ2-7, with 10 bases lining up with TRBD1. The CDR3 is 15 residues long. Germline trimming cut 2 bases from V and 4 bases from J; bases unmatched to any gene: 8. The germline V gene encodes CDR1 GTSNPN and CDR2 SVGIG (reference sequence). Here the CDR3 reads CAWSRGQGVPYEQYF. For the CDR3, the DNA is TGTGCCTGGAGTCGCGGACAGGGGGTACCTTACGAGCAGTACTTC.

This chain connects TRBV7-3 to TRBJ2-1, with 10 bases identical to TRBD2. This CDR3 is built from 15 residues. Germline V gene data show CDR1 as SGHTA and CDR2 as FQGTGA. Trimming removed 5 bases from V and 4 bases from J; junction bases left unmatched: 5. The CDR3 loop reads CASSPGTSAYNEQFF. Written as DNA, the CDR3 is TGTGCCAGCAGCCCCGGGACTAGCGCATACAATGAGCAGTTCTTC. The full variable domain, completed using reference TRBV7-3 and TRBJ2-1, is GAGVSQTPSNKVTEKGKYVELRCDPISGHTALYWYRQSLGQGPEFLIYFQGTGAADDSGLPNDRFFAVRPEGSVSTLKIQRTERGDSAVYLCASSPGTSAYNEQFFGPGTRLTVL.

J is TRBJ1-6 and V is TRBV13; TRBD1 matches 7 bases. The CDR3 loop spans 14 amino acids. CDR1 PRHDT and CDR2 FYEKMQ come from the germline V gene (reference sequence). The ends lost 3 bases at V and 6 bases at J; junction bases unmatched: 2. The CDR3 protein is CASSFRDSNSPLHF. As DNA, the CDR3 is TGTGCCAGCAGCTTCCGGGACAGTAATTCACCCCTCCACTTT.

V is TRBV30 and J is TRBJ2-1; D uncertain. The CDR3 contains 11 residues. V was clipped by 5 bases and J by 10 bases, with 12 bases between them. The germline V gene encodes CDR1 GTSNPN and CDR2 SVGIG (reference sequence). The CDR3 DNA sequence: TGTGCCTGGGAAACCACTGGGGAGCAGTTCTTC. This sequence encodes CAWETTGEQFF. The whole variable domain, remainder taken from reference TRBV30 and TRBJ2-1, is SQTIHQWPATLVQPVGSPLSLECTVEGTSNPNLYWYRQAAGRGLQLLFYSVGIGQISSEVPQNLSASRPQDRQFILSSKKLLLSDSGFYLCAWETTGEQFFGPGTRLTVL.

V is TRBV5-1 and J is TRBJ1-3, with D possibly being TRBD1 (6 bases). Per the germline V gene, CDR1 is SGHRS and CDR2 is YFSETQ. V was cut by 2 bases and J by 2 bases, with 14 bases left in between. The CDR3 is 16 amino acids. The CDR3 loop reads CASSFTPGQTGNTIYF. Written as DNA, the CDR3 is TGCGCCAGCAGCTTTACCCCGGGACAAACTGGAAACACCATATATTTT.

This chain joins TRBV15 and TRBJ2-1; no reliable D call. Trimming took 0 bases from V and 2 from J, leaving 14 bases between them. Germline V gene sequence: CDR1 LNHNV, CDR2 YYDKDF (reference sequence). The CDR3 runs to 17 residues. The CDR3 DNA is TGTGCCACCAGCAGAGAGTTGGAAACAGCCACCTACAATGAGCAGTTCTTC. It encodes CATSRELETATYNEQFF.

This clone was found once. The V gene is TRBV19, the J gene TRBJ2-1; a possible D gene is TRBD1 (6 bases). Per the germline V gene, CDR1 is LNHDA and CDR2 is SQIVND (reference sequence). The CDR3 consists of 16 residues. With 7 bases removed from V and 5 bases from J, the gap between germline ends came to 21 bases. The CDR3 region has the DNA TGTGCCAGTACCCAAAGGGGGACCAACCGGGACAATGAGCAGTTCTTC. Translated, it gives CASTQRGTNRDNEQFF.

This chain connects TRBV7-9 to TRBJ2-6; TRBD1 might be the D (5 bases). Germline V gene sequence: CDR1 SEHNR, CDR2 FQNEAQ (reference sequence). The CDR3 runs 14 residues. V lost 4 bases to trimming and J lost 2 bases, with 6 bases between them. The CDR3 DNA sequence: TGTGCCAGCAGCTCGACAGCTGGGGCCAACGTCCTGACTTTC. It translates to CASSSTAGANVLTF.

The chain carries TRBV9 and TRBJ2-3; 9 positions match TRBD2. With 0 bases clipped from V and 2 bases from J, the junction kept 4 bases outside the gene matches. CDR3 size: 16 residues. Looked up from germline, CDR1 is SGDLS and CDR2 is YYNGEE. The CDR3: CASSVALAGFTDTQYF. The DNA of the CDR3 is TGTGCCAGCAGCGTAGCCCTAGCGGGGTTCACAGATACGCAGTATTTT.

V usage is TRBV27 and J usage is TRBJ2-7, with D perhaps TRBD1 (5 bases). This CDR3 has 14 residues. CDR1 and CDR2 from the germline V gene are MNHEY and SMNVEV (reference sequence). With 2 bases removed from V and 2 bases from J, the gap between germline ends came to 10 bases. CDR3 protein: CASSLGQGPYEQYF. The CDR3 coding sequence is TGTGCCAGCAGTTTAGGGCAGGGCCCCTACGAGCAGTACTTC.